A single sample gave rise to the 3 T cell receptor beta chains below, sequenced in a study of cytomegalovirus exposure and HLA in healthy donors. A multiplex PCR was run with 60 Vbeta primers and 13 Jbeta primers. The data were produced by immunoSEQ multiplex PCR, yet TCRdb's version contains in-frame clones alone and is incomplete. The sample records approximately 82,000 clones, roughly 74% being singletons. The sequenced material came from PBMCs. Receptors originate from a woman aged 45-65 years in good health and CMV-seropositive.

The V and J genes are TRBV11-2 and TRBJ1-4; TRBD1 might be the D (6 bases). Germline values: CDR1 SGHAT, CDR2 FQNNGV. This CDR3 comprises 13 residues. V lost 5 bases and J 6 bases, leaving 10 bases between the germline ends. The CDR3 here is CASSTGLYEKLFF. The CDR3, as DNA: TGTGCCAGCAGCACAGGGTTATATGAAAAACTGTTTTTT. Full variable domain (outside the CDR3, taken from reference TRBV11-2 and TRBJ1-4): EAGVAQSPRYKIIEKRQSVAFWCNPISGHATLYWYQQILGQGPKLLIQFQNNGVVDDSQLPKDRFSAERLKGVDSTLKIQPAKLEDSAVYLCASSTGLYEKLFFGSGTQLSVL.

The chain uses TRBV5-6 and TRBJ2-1; a weak D match, TRBD1 (5 bases). V dropped 0 bases and J dropped 0 bases, with 10 bases sitting between them. The CDR3 is 16 amino acids. Germline values: CDR1 SGHDT, CDR2 YYEEEE. In DNA form, the CDR3 reads TGTGCCAGCAGCTTGGCCAAAAGGGGCTCCTACAATGAGCAGTTCTTC. Protein: CASSLAKRGSYNEQFF.

The CDR3 bases are TGTGCCAGCAGTGCGGGGGTCCCAAGCATGAACACTGAAGCTTTCTTT. It specifies CASSAGVPSMNTEAFF. This chain joins TRBV2 and TRBJ1-1; D possibly corresponds to TRBD1 (5 bases). The CDR3 consists of 16 residues. V was clipped by 4 bases and J by 0 bases, with 15 bases between them. The germline V gene encodes CDR1 SNHLY and CDR2 FYNNEI.